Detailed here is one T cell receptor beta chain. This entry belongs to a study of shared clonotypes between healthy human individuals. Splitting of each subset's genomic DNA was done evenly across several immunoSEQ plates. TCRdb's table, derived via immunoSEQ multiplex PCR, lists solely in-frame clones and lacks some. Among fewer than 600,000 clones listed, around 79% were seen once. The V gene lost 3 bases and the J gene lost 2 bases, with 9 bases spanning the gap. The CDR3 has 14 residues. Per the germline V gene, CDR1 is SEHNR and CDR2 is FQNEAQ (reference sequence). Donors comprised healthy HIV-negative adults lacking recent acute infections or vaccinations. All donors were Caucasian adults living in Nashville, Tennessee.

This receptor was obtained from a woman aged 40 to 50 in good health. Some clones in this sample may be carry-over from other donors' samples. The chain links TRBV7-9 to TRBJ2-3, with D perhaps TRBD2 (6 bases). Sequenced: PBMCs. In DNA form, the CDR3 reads TGTGCCAGCAGCTTGGGGACTGACACAGATACGCAGTATTTT. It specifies CASSLGTDTDTQYF.